A selection of T cell receptor beta chains follows, all from one sample in a study of blood T cell repertoires in COVID-19. This table comes from immunoSEQ multiplex PCR, and its TCRdb copy is limited to in-frame clones, with some not included. Among some 300,000 clones, 88% were seen once, and the ten largest hold under 8%. Sequenced: peripheral blood. Every receptor here comes from a woman younger than 45 who had recovered from COVID-19. The CDR3 runs from the conserved cysteine through the conserved F or W. D genes are given only for firm matches. The listing skips clone size in some rows; elsewhere it reads once, few, many or a size class.

D: TRBD1
V: TRBV5-4
size: -
J: TRBJ2-7
CDR3: CASSPGQGDEQYF
DNA: TGTGCCAGCAGCCCGGGACAGGGGGACGAGCAGTACTTC

D: -
V: TRBV5-1
size: few
J: TRBJ1-5
CDR3: CASSLATGGNQPQHF
DNA: TGCGCCAGCAGCTTGGCCACGGGGGGCAATCAGCCCCAGCATTTT

D: -
V: TRBV6-5
size: -
J: TRBJ1-5
CDR3: CASSKQVGQPQHF
DNA: TGTGCCAGCAGTAAACAGGTGGGGCAGCCCCAGCATTTT

D: -
V: TRBV5-1
size: -
J: TRBJ2-4
CDR3: CASSLGGVWAKNIQYF
DNA: TGCGCCAGCAGCTTGGGGGGAGTTTGGGCCAAAAACATTCAGTACTTC

D: -
V: TRBV27
size: -
J: TRBJ2-5
CDR3: CASSPIRRGLNGETQYF
DNA: TGTGCCAGCAGCCCCATTCGGAGGGGATTAAATGGAGAGACCCAGTACTTC

D: -
V: TRBV5-1
size: -
J: TRBJ1-1
CDR3: CASSLTRGAGGTEAFF
DNA: TGCGCCAGCAGCTTGACCCGGGGGGCTGGTGGCACTGAAGCTTTCTTT

D: -
V: TRBV20-1
size: -
J: TRBJ1-2
CDR3: CSASSRGYTF
DNA: TGCAGTGCTAGCTCACGGGGCTACACCTTC

D: -
V: TRBV27
size: -
J: TRBJ1-5
CDR3: CASSLVGGAGNQPQHF
DNA: TGTGCCAGCAGTTTGGTTGGGGGGGCGGGCAATCAGCCCCAGCATTTT

D: -
V: TRBV11-2
size: -
J: TRBJ1-2
CDR3: CASSLRGGHDHGYTF
DNA: TGTGCCAGCAGCTTAAGGGGGGGGCACGACCATGGCTACACCTTC

D: -
V: TRBV11-3
size: -
J: TRBJ2-3
CDR3: CASSLARASTDTQYF
DNA: TGTGCCAGCAGCTTAGCCAGGGCTAGCACAGATACGCAGTATTTT

D: -
V: TRBV11-2
size: -
J: TRBJ1-5
CDR3: CASSLYGESNQPQHF
DNA: TGTGCCAGCAGCTTATACGGAGAAAGCAATCAGCCCCAGCATTTT

D: -
V: TRBV7-9
size: -
J: TRBJ1-1
CDR3: CASSLGSRNTEAFF
DNA: TGTGCCAGCAGCTTAGGGTCGAGGAACACTGAAGCTTTCTTT

D: TRBD1
V: TRBV2
size: -
J: TRBJ1-4
CDR3: CATGQGAINEKLFF
DNA: TGTGCCACAGGACAGGGGGCCATTAATGAAAAACTGTTTTTT

D: -
V: TRBV4-1
size: few
J: TRBJ1-1
CDR3: CASSQGRGQRNTEAFF
DNA: TGCGCCAGCAGCCAAGGAAGAGGGCAGCGGAACACTGAAGCTTTCTTT

D: -
V: TRBV9
size: -
J: TRBJ2-7
CDR3: CASSTGGGSGDEQYF
DNA: TGTGCCAGCAGTACGGGCGGGGGTTCAGGGGACGAGCAGTACTTC

D: TRBD1
V: TRBV27
size: -
J: TRBJ2-1
CDR3: CASSFRGNNEQFF
DNA: TGTGCCAGCAGTTTCAGGGGGAACAATGAGCAGTTCTTC

D: -
V: TRBV30
size: once
J: TRBJ1-2
CDR3: CAWSGVRWFGYTF
DNA: TGTGCCTGGAGTGGAGTCAGGTGGTTTGGCTACACCTTC

D: TRBD1
V: TRBV3-1/TRBV3-2
size: once
J: TRBJ1-2
CDR3: CASSLQGARGYTF
DNA: TGTGCCAGCAGCCTCCAGGGGGCCCGTGGCTACACCTTC

D: TRBD2
V: TRBV7-3
size: -
J: TRBJ2-1
CDR3: CASSLSSRGSGGDEQFF
DNA: TGTGCCAGCAGCTTATCTTCCCGTGGTAGCGGGGGGGATGAGCAGTTCTTC

D: -
V: TRBV4-1
size: -
J: TRBJ1-2
CDR3: CASSQDSGTNYGYTF
DNA: TGCGCCAGCAGCCAAGATTCAGGGACTAACTATGGCTACACCTTC

D: TRBD1
V: TRBV4-1
size: -
J: TRBJ1-6
CDR3: CASSHPAVGGQGVNSPLHF
DNA: TGCGCCAGCAGCCACCCAGCGGTGGGGGGACAGGGGGTTAATTCACCCCTCCACTTT

D: -
V: TRBV29-1
size: -
J: TRBJ1-2
CDR3: CSVEDWGGGYTF
DNA: TGCAGCGTTGAAGATTGGGGGGGAGGCTACACCTTC

D: -
V: TRBV7-3
size: -
J: TRBJ2-6
CDR3: CASSLGTNIAGANVLTF
DNA: TGTGCCAGCAGCTTAGGTACTAATATTGCTGGGGCCAACGTCCTGACTTTC

D: TRBD1
V: TRBV5-4
size: -
J: TRBJ2-3
CDR3: CASSWRPGQGADTQYF
DNA: TGTGCCAGCAGCTGGCGACCGGGACAGGGGGCTGATACGCAGTATTTT

D: TRBD2
V: TRBV10-3
size: -
J: TRBJ2-1
CDR3: CALSPQRGAEATYNEQFF
DNA: TGTGCCCTATCCCCCCAGCGGGGGGCCGAAGCGACCTACAATGAGCAGTTCTTC

D: -
V: TRBV5-6
size: -
J: TRBJ1-3
CDR3: CASSLGGRVYTIYF
DNA: TGTGCCAGCAGCTTGGGGGGCAGGGTCTACACCATATATTTT

D: TRBD1
V: TRBV5-6
size: -
J: TRBJ2-3
CDR3: CASRRDRGWADTQYF
DNA: TGTGCCAGCCGCCGGGACAGAGGATGGGCGGATACGCAGTATTTT

D: TRBD1
V: TRBV5-1
size: few
J: TRBJ1-6
CDR3: CASSQGGGFNSPLHF
DNA: TGCGCCAGCAGCCAAGGAGGGGGCTTTAATTCACCCCTCCACTTT

D: TRBD1
V: TRBV7-3
size: -
J: TRBJ1-1
CDR3: CASSLGTGGGTEAFF
DNA: TGTGCCAGCAGCTTAGGGACAGGGGGCGGCACTGAAGCTTTCTTT

D: -
V: TRBV29-1
size: -
J: TRBJ1-1
CDR3: CSGSRASNTEAFF
DNA: TGCAGCGGCTCCAGGGCCTCGAACACTGAAGCTTTCTTT

D: -
V: TRBV6-4
size: -
J: TRBJ1-4
CDR3: CATSPGRSTNEKLFF
DNA: TGTGCCACCTCCCCTGGGAGGTCAACTAATGAAAAACTGTTTTTT

D: -
V: TRBV7-9
size: -
J: TRBJ2-7
CDR3: CASSPGEGVGYEQYF
DNA: TGTGCCAGCAGCCCCGGCGAGGGGGTGGGATACGAGCAGTACTTC

D: TRBD1
V: TRBV29-1
size: once
J: TRBJ1-1
CDR3: CSVPPGTGGEAFF
DNA: TGCAGCGTTCCCCCCGGGACAGGGGGGGAAGCTTTCTTT

D: TRBD1
V: TRBV5-5
size: -
J: TRBJ2-3
CDR3: CASSSRTGMSTDTQYF
DNA: TGTGCCAGCAGTTCTAGGACAGGGATGAGCACAGATACGCAGTATTTT

D: -
V: TRBV28
size: -
J: TRBJ1-5
CDR3: CASSWGVGNQPQHF
DNA: TGTGCCAGCAGCTGGGGGGTGGGCAATCAGCCCCAGCATTTT

D: -
V: TRBV15
size: -
J: TRBJ2-3
CDR3: CATSRDPGHLRTQYF
DNA: TGTGCCACCAGCAGAGATCCGGGACACCTTCGTACGCAGTATTTT

D: -
V: TRBV18
size: -
J: TRBJ2-1
CDR3: CASSPQSRLIEQFF
DNA: TGTGCCAGCTCACCCCAGTCCAGGTTGATTGAGCAGTTCTTC

D: -
V: TRBV28
size: -
J: TRBJ1-2
CDR3: CASSQGHGYGYTF
DNA: TGTGCCAGCAGCCAAGGACACGGCTATGGCTACACCTTC

D: TRBD1
V: TRBV10-3
size: -
J: TRBJ1-1
CDR3: CATRDREGTEAFF
DNA: TGTGCCACCCGGGACAGGGAGGGGACTGAAGCTTTCTTT

D: -
V: TRBV7-7
size: -
J: TRBJ2-2
CDR3: CASSSQGAGELFF
DNA: TGTGCCAGCAGCTCCCAGGGTGCCGGGGAGCTGTTTTTT

D: -
V: TRBV4-3
size: once
J: TRBJ1-4
CDR3: CASSHDVWVTGNEKLFF
DNA: TGCGCCAGCAGCCATGACGTCTGGGTCACGGGTAATGAAAAACTGTTTTTT

D: TRBD1
V: TRBV28
size: -
J: TRBJ1-5
CDR3: CASSPPTGGHQPQHF
DNA: TGTGCCAGCAGTCCCCCGACAGGGGGGCATCAGCCCCAGCATTTT